This TCR beta chain was identified during a study of T cell responses to AZD1222 COVID-19 vaccine. The study, taken as a whole, reports: The study found vaccine-associated CD4 TCRs spanning spike, dominant at 160-218 and 743-854. Close to half of all spike-specific TCRs reportedly target regions of the variants that are unmutated. The study sampled repertoires only after the peak T cell response. Clonal diversity was possibly underestimated, and white British individuals and females predominated among donors.

The V and J ends lost 5 bases and 3 bases, in that order; junction bases with no gene match: 7. Germline V gene data show CDR1 as SEHNR and CDR2 as FQNEAQ (reference sequence). The CDR3 loop spans 15 amino acids. TCRdb's copy holds only in-frame clones and misses some; the assay was immunoSEQ multiplex PCR. The data show just under 85,000 clones, around 85% seen once. This clone is a singleton in its sample. The target antigen is unknown. The clonotype comes from an adult in good health. V gene TRBV7-9 combines with J gene TRBJ2-7, with 10 bases identical to TRBD1. The sequences come from peripheral blood, collected on day 0 of AZD1222 vaccination. CDR3 sequence (DNA): TGTGCCAGCAGCCCGGGACGGGACAGGGGCTACGAGCAGTACTTC. Translated, it gives CASSPGRDRGYEQYF.